Each of the 19 T cell receptor beta chains below was sequenced from the same sample in a study of T-cell memory formation after mild COVID-19. In TCRdb, the 5' RACE reads were re-called with MiXCR into one record per CDR3 protein. The sample yields 120,000 or so distinct CDR3 sequences, approximately 5.9% seen once. Sample: PBMCs or a T cell subset sorted from them (not recorded which). The receptor set was obtained from an adult woman who had mild COVID-19 (a few samples of this study predate the infection). Cell type and time point are not known.

This clonotype was picked up many times. The rearrangement links TRBV6-2 or TRBV6-3 to TRBJ2-3; 7 positions agree with TRBD1. J was trimmed by 4 bases and V by 2 bases; bases with no gene match: 9. CDR1 MNHEY and CDR2 SVGEGT come from the germline V gene. This CDR3 has 16 residues. CDR3 in amino acids: CASSYVTGSRPDTQYF. CDR3 nucleotide sequence: TGTGCCAGCAGTTACGTGACAGGGTCCCGACCAGATACGCAGTATTTT.

This clonotype was observed at least ten times. The chain is built from TRBV14 and TRBJ1-4, with no clear D. Germline assignment: CDR1 SGHDN and CDR2 FVKESK. Trimming took 2 bases from V and 4 from J, leaving 14 bases between them. The CDR3 length is 16 residues. The DNA of the CDR3 is TGTGCCAGCAGCCAAACGTTCGGTTTGTATAATGAAAAACTGTTTTTT. This encodes CASSQTFGLYNEKLFF.

At least ten counts were recorded for this clonotype. The V gene is TRBV4-1, the J gene TRBJ2-7; 9 bases match TRBD1. Germline assignment: CDR1 MGHRA and CDR2 YSYEKL. The CDR3 sequence is 13 residues long. J lost 6 bases, V lost 8 bases, and 8 bases had no gene match. The CDR3 here is CASRRTGEIEQYF. CDR3 DNA sequence: TGCGCCAGCCGCCGGACAGGGGAAATCGAGCAGTACTTC.

The chain joins TRBV20-1 to TRBJ2-1; tentative D call: TRBD1 (5 bases). V was trimmed by 6 bases and J by 5 bases, leaving 14 bases between them. Germline lookup yields CDR1 DFQATT and CDR2 SNEGSKA (reference sequence). The CDR3 covers 13 residues. For the CDR3, the DNA is TGCAGTGCGGGGAAGGGGATCGACAATGAGCAGTTCTTC. Its protein is CSAGKGIDNEQFF.

The rearrangement uses TRBV11-3 and TRBJ2-2; possibly TRBD2 for D (7 bases). This CDR3 has 17 residues. Deletions cut 0 bases from V and 5 bases from J, with 16 bases between. CDR1 is SGHNT and CDR2 is YENEEA in the germline V gene. The CDR3 nucleotides read TGTGCCAGCAGCTTAGATCTCTTCGGGGGGCCGACCGGGGAGCTGTTTTTT. Translated: CASSLDLFGGPTGELFF. The variable domain in full, completed from reference TRBV11-3 and TRBJ2-2, reads EAGVVQSPRYKIIEKKQPVAFWCNPISGHNTLYWYLQNLGQGPELLIRYENEEAVDDSQLPKDRFSAERLKGVDSTLKIQPAELGDSAVYLCASSLDLFGGPTGELFFGEGSRLTVL.

This clonotype appeared many times. V and J are TRBV5-6 and TRBJ2-5; possible D gene TRBD1, 6 bases. The CDR3 has 15 amino acids. Trimming stripped 6 bases from V and 1 base from J, with 16 bases between. Germline V lookup: CDR1 SGHDT, CDR2 YYEEEE. The CDR3 DNA is TGTGCCAGCACCCTATACGGACAGTCCCAAGAGACCCAGTACTTC. Protein: CASTLYGQSQETQYF.

The chain is built from TRBV6-2 or TRBV6-3 and TRBJ2-5; 8 positions match TRBD2. The CDR3 extends over 14 amino acids. Trimming at V came to 6 bases and at J to 5 bases, leaving 8 bases not matched to a gene. Germline CDR1 reads MNHEY; CDR2 reads SVGEGT. The CDR3 nucleotides are TGTGCCAGCAGCTTCCGGGAGGGCAGGGAGACCCAGTACTTC. This translates into CASSFREGRETQYF.

This clonotype was recorded many times. The J gene is TRBJ2-7, the V gene TRBV5-1; TRBD1 is a possible D gene (5 bases). The germline V gene has CDR1 SGHRS and CDR2 YFSETQ. The V and J ends lost 6 bases and 5 bases respectively, with 21 bases between them. This CDR3 is 15 amino acids long. This chain's CDR3 is CASTLSNTGRDEQYF. CDR3 nucleotide sequence: TGCGCCAGCACCCTATCAAACACAGGTCGGGACGAGCAGTACTTC. The entire variable domain, with the rest obtained from reference TRBV5-1 and TRBJ2-7, is as follows: KAGVTQTPRYLIKTRGQQVTLSCSPISGHRSVSWYQQTPGQGLQFLFEYFSETQRNKGNFPGRFSGRQFSNSRSEMNVSTLELGDSALYLCASTLSNTGRDEQYFGPGTRLTVT.

A few counts support this clonotype. The chain carries TRBV2 and TRBJ2-2; D not certain. The V gene's germline CDR1 is SNHLY and CDR2 FYNNEI. The ends were cut back, 5 bases at V and 5 bases at J, with 15 bases in the middle. This CDR3 is built from 15 residues. CDR3 DNA sequence: TGTGCCAGCAGTAGATCCCTCAGAGGAACCGGGGAGCTGTTTTTT. Translation: CASSRSLRGTGELFF.

This chain joins TRBV5-1 and TRBJ1-3, with no clear D. There are 17 residues in the CDR3. Germline CDR1 and CDR2: SGHRS and YFSETQ. The V end was cut by 1 base, the J end by 0 bases, with 14 bases between. Written as DNA, the CDR3 is TGCGCCAGCAGCTTGAGTGTAGCCGCAAGCTCTGGAAACACCATATATTTT. Its translation is CASSLSVAASSGNTIYF.

This clonotype has at least ten counts. The gene calls are TRBV21-1 and TRBJ2-7; the table's TRBD2 call for D was not verified on the DNA. TRBV21-1 is designated a pseudogene. The CDR3 length is 14 residues. CDR3 DNA sequence: TGTGCCAGCCTCTGTATAGCGGGAGTGGTCGAGCAGTACTTC. Translation: CASLCIAGVVEQYF.

This clonotype was seen at least ten times. The chain joins TRBV15 to TRBJ1-1, with 7 bases aligning to TRBD1. Germline values: CDR1 LNHNV, CDR2 YYDKDF (reference sequence). Trimming cost V 8 bases and J 0 bases; bases outside gene matches: 3. This CDR3 comprises 13 residues. CDR3 sequence reads: CATRTGLNTEAFF. The CDR3 DNA sequence: TGTGCCACCCGGACAGGACTGAACACTGAAGCTTTCTTT.

V is TRBV20-1 and J is TRBJ2-7; TRBD2 is a possible D gene (5 bases). Trimming removed 5 bases at V and 3 bases at J, with 14 bases between. The germline CDR1 and CDR2 sequences are DFQATT and SNEGSKA (reference sequence). The CDR3 covers 13 residues. The CDR3 region has the DNA TGCAGTGCTTCTAACGGACTGGTCTACGAGCAGTACTTC. Translating gives CSASNGLVYEQYF.

The J gene is TRBJ2-1, the V gene TRBV12-3 or TRBV12-4; 10 nucleotides align to TRBD2. This CDR3 contains 16 residues. J gave up 4 bases and V 4 bases, and 7 bases lay outside the gene matches. As DNA, the CDR3 is TGTGCCAGCAGTTCATGGACTAGCGGAGCTTACAATGAGCAGTTCTTC. It is translated as CASSSWTSGAYNEQFF.

In its sample, this clonotype was seen a few times. CDR3 DNA sequence: TGTGCCAGTAGCGAGACAGGGATACAGCCCCAGCATTTT. Protein product: CASSETGIQPQHF. The chain employs TRBV19 and TRBJ1-5; 7 nucleotides line up with TRBD1. This CDR3 spans 13 amino acids. The trim removed 6 bases at V and 7 bases at J, leaving 6 bases unmatched. Per the germline V gene, CDR1 is LNHDA and CDR2 is SQIVND (reference sequence).

Only a few counts were recorded for this clonotype. V is TRBV9 and J is TRBJ2-1; 12 bases match TRBD2. Trimming took 3 bases from V and 13 from J; bases not matched to a gene: 11. This CDR3 has 15 residues. Germline CDR1 and CDR2: SGDLS and YYNGEE. The CDR3 region has the DNA TGTGCCAGCAGCGAGTCTAGCGGGAGGGCCTCCAAACAGTTCTTC. It is translated as CASSESSGRASKQFF.

This clonotype was recorded many times. The chain uses TRBV7-8 and TRBJ1-6; no reliable D call. Germline V lookup: CDR1 SGHVS, CDR2 FQNEAQ. The V end lost 4 bases, the J end lost 0 bases, and 10 bases lay between the germline ends. The CDR3 has 16 amino acids. The CDR3 DNA reads as TGTGCCAGCAGCTCGCAACAGAGCTCCTATAATTCACCCCTCCACTTT. The encoded protein is CASSSQQSSYNSPLHF.

The chain uses TRBV12-3 or TRBV12-4 and TRBJ2-7; TRBD1 or TRBD2 may be the D gene (5 bases each). Between the trimmed V and J ends, which lost 5 bases and 4 bases, there was a span of 18 bases. CDR3 length equals 15 residues. The CDR3 protein is CASSPYPRDPYEQYF. CDR3 nucleotide sequence: TGTGCCAGCAGTCCCTACCCTCGGGACCCGTACGAGCAGTACTTC.

This clonotype was picked up many times. The J gene is TRBJ1-2, the V gene TRBV12-3 or TRBV12-4, with a tentative D call TRBD1 (5 bases). This CDR3 spans 12 amino acids. The V gene lost 6 bases and the J gene lost 6 bases, with 11 bases spanning the gap. The CDR3 DNA is TGTGCCAGCAGCAGGCAGGGTCATGGCTACACCTTC. The encoded protein is CASSRQGHGYTF.